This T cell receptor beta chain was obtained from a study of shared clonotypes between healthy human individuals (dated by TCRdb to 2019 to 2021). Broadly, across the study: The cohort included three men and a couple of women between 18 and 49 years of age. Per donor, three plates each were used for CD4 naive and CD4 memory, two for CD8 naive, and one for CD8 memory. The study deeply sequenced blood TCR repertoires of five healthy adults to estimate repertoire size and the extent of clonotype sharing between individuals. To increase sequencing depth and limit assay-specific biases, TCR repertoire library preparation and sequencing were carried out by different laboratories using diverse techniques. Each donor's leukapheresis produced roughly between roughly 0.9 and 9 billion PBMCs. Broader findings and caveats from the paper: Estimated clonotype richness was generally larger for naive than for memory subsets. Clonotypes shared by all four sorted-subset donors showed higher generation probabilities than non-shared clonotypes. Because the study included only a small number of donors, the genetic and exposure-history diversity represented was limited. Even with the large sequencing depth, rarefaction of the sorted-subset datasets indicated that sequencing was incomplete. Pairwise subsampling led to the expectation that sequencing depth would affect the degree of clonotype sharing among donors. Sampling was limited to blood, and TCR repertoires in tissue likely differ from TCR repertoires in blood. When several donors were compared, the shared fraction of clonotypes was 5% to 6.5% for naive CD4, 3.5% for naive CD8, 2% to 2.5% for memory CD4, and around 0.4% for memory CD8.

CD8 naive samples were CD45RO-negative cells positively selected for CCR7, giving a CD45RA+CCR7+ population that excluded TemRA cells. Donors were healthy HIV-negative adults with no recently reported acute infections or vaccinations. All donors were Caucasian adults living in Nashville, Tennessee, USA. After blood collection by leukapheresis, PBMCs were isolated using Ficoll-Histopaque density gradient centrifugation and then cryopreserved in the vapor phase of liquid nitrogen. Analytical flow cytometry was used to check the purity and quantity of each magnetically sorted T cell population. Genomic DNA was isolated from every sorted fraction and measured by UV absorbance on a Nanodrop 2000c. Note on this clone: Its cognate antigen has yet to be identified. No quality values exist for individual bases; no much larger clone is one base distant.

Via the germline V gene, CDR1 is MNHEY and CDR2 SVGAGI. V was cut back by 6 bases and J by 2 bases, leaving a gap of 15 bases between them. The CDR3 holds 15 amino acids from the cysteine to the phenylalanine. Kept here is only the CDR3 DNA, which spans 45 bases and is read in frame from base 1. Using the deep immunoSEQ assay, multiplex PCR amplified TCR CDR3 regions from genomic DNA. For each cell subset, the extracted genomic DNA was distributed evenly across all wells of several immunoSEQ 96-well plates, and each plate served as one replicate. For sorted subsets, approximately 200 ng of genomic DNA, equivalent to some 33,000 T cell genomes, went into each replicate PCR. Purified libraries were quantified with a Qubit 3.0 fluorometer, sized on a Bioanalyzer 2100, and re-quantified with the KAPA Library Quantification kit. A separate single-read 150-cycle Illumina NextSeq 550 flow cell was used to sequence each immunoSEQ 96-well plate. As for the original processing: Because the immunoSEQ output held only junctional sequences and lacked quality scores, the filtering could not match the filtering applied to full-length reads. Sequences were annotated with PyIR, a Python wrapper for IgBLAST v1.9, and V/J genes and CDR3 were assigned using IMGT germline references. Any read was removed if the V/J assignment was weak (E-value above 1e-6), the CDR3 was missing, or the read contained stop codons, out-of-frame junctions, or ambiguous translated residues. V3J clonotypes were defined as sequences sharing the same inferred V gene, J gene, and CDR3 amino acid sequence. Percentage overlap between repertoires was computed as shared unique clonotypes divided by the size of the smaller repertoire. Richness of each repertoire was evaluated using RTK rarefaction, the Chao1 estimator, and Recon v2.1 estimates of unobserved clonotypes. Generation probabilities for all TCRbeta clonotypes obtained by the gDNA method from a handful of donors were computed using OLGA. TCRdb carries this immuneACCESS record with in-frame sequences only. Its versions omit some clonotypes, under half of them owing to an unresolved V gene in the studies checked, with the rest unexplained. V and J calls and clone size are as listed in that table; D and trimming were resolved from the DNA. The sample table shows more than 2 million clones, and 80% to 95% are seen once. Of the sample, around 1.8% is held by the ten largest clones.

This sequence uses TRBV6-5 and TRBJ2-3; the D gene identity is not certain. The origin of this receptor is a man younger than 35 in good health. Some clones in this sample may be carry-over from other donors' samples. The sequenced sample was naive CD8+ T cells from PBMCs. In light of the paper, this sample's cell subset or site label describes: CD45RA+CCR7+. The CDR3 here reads CASSSSEVNTDTQYF. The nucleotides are TGTGCCAGCAGCTCCTCCGAAGTTAACACAGATACGCAGTATTTT.